The rows below give T cell receptor beta chains drawn from one sample of a study of response to subunit inactivated influenza vaccine. Via MiXCR, TCRdb re-called the RT-PCR reads, giving one row per CDR3 protein. The sample contains just over 300,000 distinct CDR3 sequences, 21% of which appear only once. Sequenced here: PBMCs from blood, sampled less than 22 months after vaccination. The receptors shown here come from a man between 50 and 70 years old who received an inactivated influenza vaccine. The CDR3 runs from the conserved cysteine through the conserved F or W. Fields, in order: V gene, D gene, clone size, J gene, CDR3 protein, CDR3 DNA. The D gene is left open where the match is weak. Some rows have no size entry. The others give once, few or many, or a class for an expanded clone.

TRBV3-1	-	few	TRBJ2-3	CASSFKTTDTQYF	TGTGCCAGCAGCTTCAAAACCACAGATACGCAGTATTTT
TRBV28	-	-	TRBJ1-5	CASSRAEGSYQPQHF	TGTGCCAGCAGTCGGGCGGAGGGGTCTTATCAGCCCCAGCATTTT
TRBV15	-	-	TRBJ1-2	CATSRDQGRGFGYTF	TGTGCCACCAGCAGAGATCAAGGTCGAGGGTTCGGCTACACCTTC
TRBV5-1	-	few	TRBJ2-2	CASSVSGRTGELFF	TGCGCCAGCAGTGTATCAGGCCGCACCGGGGAGCTGTTTTTT
TRBV3-1	-	once	TRBJ1-5	CASSQGGTSGQPQHF	TGTGCCAGCAGCCAAGGGGGGACCTCAGGGCAGCCCCAGCATTTT
TRBV7-9	-	-	TRBJ2-1	CASSFGPGAAEQFF	TGTGCCAGCAGCTTTGGCCCTGGGGCAGCTGAGCAGTTCTTC
TRBV7-6	-	-	TRBJ2-3	CASSLAVPTISTDTQYF	TGTGCCAGCAGCTTAGCAGTACCCACTATTAGCACAGATACGCAGTATTTT
TRBV6-2/TRBV6-3	-	many	TRBJ1-1	CASSYHPQGSEAFF	TGTGCCAGCAGTTACCACCCACAGGGCTCTGAAGCTTTCTTT
TRBV18	-	many	TRBJ1-5	CASSYDRTVNQPQHF	TGTGCCAGCTCATATGACAGGACCGTCAATCAGCCCCAGCATTTT
TRBV5-5	TRBD1	many	TRBJ1-6	CASSPGTGNSPLHF	TGTGCCAGCAGCCCCGGGACAGGAAATTCACCCCTCCACTTT
TRBV6-4	-	-	TRBJ2-1	CASSDSPGSYNEQFF	TGTGCCAGCAGTGACTCTCCCGGATCTTACAATGAGCAGTTCTTC
TRBV29-1	-	few	TRBJ2-1	CSLRVGSYNEQFF	TGCAGCTTACGAGTAGGGTCTTACAATGAGCAGTTCTTC
TRBV5-4	TRBD2	-	TRBJ2-5	CASSLGASGSWQETQYF	TGTGCCAGCAGCTTGGGTGCTAGCGGGAGTTGGCAAGAGACCCAGTACTTC
TRBV4-1	TRBD2	many	TRBJ2-5	CASSTSGGVQETQYF	TGCGCCAGCAGTACTAGCGGGGGGGTCCAAGAGACCCAGTACTTC
TRBV23-1	TRBD1	many	TRBJ1-5	CASSQFTGARNQPQHF	TGCGCCAGCAGTCAATTCACAGGGGCGAGGAATCAGCCCCAGCATTTT
TRBV12-3/TRBV12-4	TRBD2	-	TRBJ2-7	CASSPGLAGYEQYF	TGTGCCAGCAGCCCGGGACTAGCGGGGTACGAGCAGTACTTC
TRBV6-1	TRBD1	many	TRBJ1-5	CASRRGQGRDQPQHF	TGTGCCAGCAGGAGAGGACAGGGTCGGGATCAGCCCCAGCATTTT
TRBV28	-	many	TRBJ1-5	CASSPEGVEGNQPQHF	TGTGCCAGCTCCCCCGAGGGGGTAGAGGGCAATCAGCCCCAGCATTTT
TRBV2	TRBD2	few	TRBJ2-5	CASKRTSGAQETQYF	TGTGCCAGCAAGAGGACTAGCGGGGCCCAAGAGACCCAGTACTTC
TRBV12-3/TRBV12-4	-	-	TRBJ2-7	CASSSHVGWDANEQYF	TGTGCCAGCAGTTCCCACGTCGGATGGGACGCCAACGAGCAGTACTTC
TRBV29-1	-	many	TRBJ2-1	CSVLQGSSYNEQFF	TGCAGCGTTCTGCAGGGAAGCTCCTACAATGAGCAGTTCTTC
TRBV14	-	-	TRBJ2-5	CASSQDVVLETQYF	TGTGCCAGCAGCCAAGATGTAGTGTTAGAGACCCAGTACTTC
TRBV28	-	many	TRBJ1-1	CASTAPVRNTEAFF	TGTGCCAGCACCGCGCCAGTCAGGAACACTGAAGCTTTCTTT
TRBV28	TRBD1	few	TRBJ1-4	CASKPGQAYEKLFF	TGTGCCAGCAAACCGGGACAGGCTTATGAAAAACTGTTTTTT
TRBV19	-	-	TRBJ2-1	CASSIIEGEQFF	TGTGCCAGTAGTATAATTGAGGGTGAGCAGTTCTTC
TRBV27	TRBD1	-	TRBJ2-5	CASSLNPGQGTETQYF	TGTGCCAGCAGCTTGAATCCGGGACAGGGGACGGAGACCCAGTACTTC